The 27 T cell receptor beta chains below come from one sample, sequenced in a study of identical twins. TCRdb independently ran MiXCR on the 5' RACE reads; one entry per CDR3 protein. The sample yields 520,000 or so distinct CDR3 sequences, 20% to 25% seen once. This sample also appeared in a second study, on T cells expressing NK-cell markers.

The material sequenced was CD4+ T cells sorted from blood. The receptors shown here come from a woman aged 18-35 years in good health.

This clonotype was observed a few times. The CDR3 DNA is TGTGCCAGCAGCCGCGCTTGGGGCCTCATTTCCGGGCGGAAGCCCCAAGAGACCCAGTACTTC. Translation: CASSRAWGLISGRKPQETQYF. The genes are TRBV6-2 or TRBV6-3 and TRBJ2-5, with D possibly matching TRBD1 (5 bases). V dropped 6 bases and J dropped 1 base, with 33 bases sitting between them. Germline-derived CDR1 and CDR2 are MNHEY and SVGEGT. There are 21 residues in the CDR3.

This chain's CDR3 is CSARDPEREGGVNEQYF. The CDR3 DNA is TGCAGTGCTAGAGACCCAGAGAGGGAGGGAGGAGTTAACGAGCAGTACTTC. This chain connects TRBV20-1 to TRBJ2-7, with 7 nucleotides matching TRBD2. This CDR3 region has 17 residues. Germline assignment: CDR1 DFQATT and CDR2 SNEGSKA (reference sequence). The V segment lost 0 bases and the J segment 5 bases; nucleotides outside the gene matches: 16.

This clonotype showed up many times. The gene calls are TRBV20-1 and TRBJ2-7, with D perhaps matching TRBD1 (7 bases). Deletions cut 6 bases from V and 5 bases from J, with 17 bases between. CDR1 is DFQATT and CDR2 is SNEGSKA in the germline V gene (reference sequence). The CDR3 extends over 13 amino acids. The CDR3 here is CSAQGGGGDEQYF. Here the CDR3 DNA reads TGCAGTGCCCAGGGGGGTGGAGGCGACGAGCAGTACTTC.

V and J are TRBV20-1 and TRBJ1-3; unclear D gene. CDR1 is DFQATT, CDR2 SNEGSKA, per germline (reference sequence). Trimming stripped 1 base from V and 4 bases from J, with 8 bases between. This CDR3 has 13 residues. CDR3 sequence reads: CSARVHGGNTIYF. CDR3 nucleotide sequence: TGCAGTGCTAGAGTCCACGGGGGAAACACCATATATTTT.

Here the CDR3 reads CASSSRTGMTDTQYF. The DNA of the CDR3 is TGTGCCAGCAGCTCAAGGACAGGGATGACAGATACGCAGTATTTT. The chain carries TRBV9 and TRBJ2-3, with 8 positions matching TRBD1. The CDR3 has 15 residues. V shed 4 bases, J shed 3 bases, and the junction held 7 bases outside the gene matches. Germline V lookup: CDR1 SGDLS, CDR2 YYNGEE.

The chain is built from TRBV19 and TRBJ2-7; weak D call: TRBD2 (5 bases). Germline loops: CDR1 LNHDA, CDR2 SQIVND (reference sequence). The V end lost 5 bases, the J end lost 1 base, and 15 bases lay between the germline ends. The CDR3 is 15 residues long. The DNA for the CDR3 is TGTGCCAGTAGTGTTGGCGGGCTTCGGTCCTACGAGCAGTACTTC. It translates to CASSVGGLRSYEQYF.

J is TRBJ2-7 and V is TRBV12-3 or TRBV12-4; D might be TRBD1 or TRBD2, each matching 5 bases. Trimming took 3 bases from V and 6 from J, leaving 12 bases between them. This CDR3 has 13 amino acids. CDR3 DNA sequence: TGTGCCAGCAGTTTGGGGGATACCCTCGAGCAGTACTTC. Protein sequence: CASSLGDTLEQYF.

This clonotype was detected only a few times. V usage is TRBV10-3 and J usage is TRBJ1-3; D not certain. This CDR3 contains 14 residues. Per germline, CDR1 ENHRY and CDR2 SYGVKD. V gave up 0 bases and J gave up 7 bases, with 10 bases separating them. Here the CDR3 reads CAISESNVVNTIYF. In nucleotides, the CDR3 is TGTGCCATCAGTGAGTCGAACGTCGTGAACACCATATATTTT.

J is TRBJ1-2 and V is TRBV7-2, with a possible D match to TRBD1 (6 bases). Trimming took 5 bases from V and 2 from J, leaving 12 bases between them. CDR3 size: 14 residues. CDR1 is SGHTA and CDR2 is FQGNSA in the germline V gene. CDR3 in DNA: TGTGCCAGCAGCCTTAAAGGGGGGAACTATGGCTACACCTTC. It translates to CASSLKGGNYGYTF.

This clonotype was counted between two and nine times. This chain links TRBV5-4 with TRBJ1-6; D unclear. Trimming shortened V by 1 base and J by 11 bases, and 7 bases separated the two germline ends. Germline CDR1 SGHNT, CDR2 YYREEE (reference sequence). The CDR3 extends over 12 amino acids. Here the CDR3 reads CASSLMSAPLHF. The CDR3, as DNA: TGTGCCAGCAGCTTGATGTCGGCACCCCTCCACTTT.

As DNA, the CDR3 is TGCAGCGTTGGGAGCTTAGCGGGAGGCCACAATGAGCAGTTCTTC. Its translation is CSVGSLAGGHNEQFF. This rearrangement joins TRBV29-1 to TRBJ2-1, with 10 bases that match TRBD2. The CDR3 extends over 15 amino acids. Germline lookup yields CDR1 SQVTM and CDR2 ANQGSEA. After removal of 4 bases from V and 5 bases from J, the junction contained 8 bases not matched to a gene.

Ten or more counts support this clonotype. This chain connects TRBV5-1 to TRBJ1-2; TRBD1 aligns across 7 bases. CDR1 and CDR2 from the germline V gene are SGHRS and YFSETQ. CDR3 length: 13 residues. Unmatched junction bases numbered 3, after V lost 3 bases and J lost 4 bases. The CDR3 DNA is TGCGCCAGCAGCTCGGGACAGAGCTATGGCTACACCTTC. Translated: CASSSGQSYGYTF.

In this sample, this clonotype turned up many times. V and J are TRBV4-1 and TRBJ2-1, with 15 positions matching TRBD2. V shed 2 bases, J shed 9 bases, and the junction held 2 bases outside the gene matches. Germline loops: CDR1 MGHRA, CDR2 YSYEKL. The CDR3 loop spans 15 amino acids. Written as DNA, the CDR3 is TGCGCCAGCAGCCAACCGGGACTAGCGGGGGGTGAGCAGTTCTTC. Its protein is CASSQPGLAGGEQFF.

This clonotype was seen more than once but under ten times. The chain links TRBV6-1 to TRBJ1-5; maybe TRBD1 (5 bases). Germline values: CDR1 MNHNS, CDR2 SASEGT. V shed 7 bases and J shed 8 bases, with 18 bases lying between them. The CDR3 has 14 residues. The CDR3 DNA follows: TGTGCCAGCAAGGGGTCCACGGGCATCAAGCCCCAGCATTTT. Translated, it gives CASKGSTGIKPQHF.

This chain uses TRBV20-1 with TRBJ2-5; D is perhaps TRBD1 (5 bases). This CDR3 comprises 11 residues. The V and J ends lost 5 bases and 3 bases respectively, with 7 bases between them. From germline, CDR1 is DFQATT and CDR2 SNEGSKA (reference sequence). CDR3 in amino acids: CSADSEETQYF. The CDR3 DNA reads TGCAGTGCTGACAGCGAAGAGACCCAGTACTTC.

In its sample, this clonotype was seen a few times. The V call is TRBV18, the J call TRBJ2-6; D remains unclear. The CDR3 runs to 16 residues. V was pared by 3 bases and J by 1 base, with 10 bases between. Germline CDR1 KGHSH, CDR2 LQKENI. In DNA form, the CDR3 reads TGTGCCAGCTCACCCGCAAGTCCATCTGGGGCCAACGTCCTGACTTTC. As protein: CASSPASPSGANVLTF.

V gene TRBV3-1 combines with J gene TRBJ2-5, with D perhaps matching TRBD1 (5 bases). This CDR3 is built from 14 residues. Trimming stripped 0 bases from V and 4 bases from J, with 9 bases between. From germline, CDR1 is LGHDT and CDR2 YNNKEL (reference sequence). As DNA, the CDR3 is TGTGCCAGCAGCCAAGATCCACAGGTAGAGACCCAGTACTTC. It translates to CASSQDPQVETQYF.

This sequence joins TRBV12-3 or TRBV12-4 and TRBJ2-1; maybe TRBD2 (6 bases). The V end was cut by 2 bases, the J end by 5 bases, with 13 bases between. The CDR3 has 15 residues. CDR3 region: CASSLWGRPDNEQFF. Here the CDR3 DNA reads TGTGCCAGCAGTTTATGGGGGAGGCCCGACAATGAGCAGTTCTTC.

At least ten counts were recorded for this clonotype. J is TRBJ1-2 and V is TRBV12-3 or TRBV12-4, with D possibly matching TRBD1 (5 bases). This CDR3 is built from 13 residues. Deletions cut 2 bases from V and 8 bases from J, with 12 bases between. The CDR3 reads CASSLMSGFGYTF. CDR3 DNA: TGTGCCAGCAGTTTAATGTCAGGGTTCGGCTACACCTTC.

The rearrangement joins TRBV6-5 to TRBJ2-7; D is perhaps TRBD1 or TRBD2 (5 bases each). Per the germline V gene, CDR1 is MNHEY and CDR2 is SVGAGI. This CDR3 region has 16 residues. V lost 1 base and J 0 bases, leaving 13 bases between the germline ends. The CDR3 spells CASSYWAAGSSYEQYF. The CDR3 region has the DNA TGTGCCAGCAGTTACTGGGCTGCAGGGAGCTCCTACGAGCAGTACTTC.

This clonotype was recorded a few times. The chain combines TRBV18 with TRBJ2-4, with 7 bases matching TRBD1. The CDR3 has 16 amino acids. Germline V lookup: CDR1 KGHSH, CDR2 LQKENI. V was pared by 6 bases and J by 3 bases, with 11 bases of the junction left unmatched. The DNA of the CDR3 is TGTGCCAGCTCCTACGTACAGGGGTCTGGCAAAAACATTCAGTACTTC. The encoded protein is CASSYVQGSGKNIQYF.

The chain joins TRBV20-1 to TRBJ1-4; 7 nucleotides line up with TRBD1. CDR1 is DFQATT, CDR2 SNEGSKA, per germline (reference sequence). The CDR3 sequence is 12 residues long. The junction had 6 bases not matched to a gene; V was cut back by 6 bases and J by 8 bases. CDR3 in amino acids: CSATTGSEKLFF. For the CDR3, the DNA is TGCAGTGCCACGACAGGGAGCGAAAAACTGTTTTTT.

This clonotype was seen a handful of times. V gene TRBV20-1 combines with J gene TRBJ2-1, with 10 bases lining up with TRBD2. Per germline, CDR1 DFQATT and CDR2 SNEGSKA (reference sequence). This CDR3 has 13 amino acids. J was trimmed by 7 bases and V by 3 bases; bases with no gene match: 3. The CDR3 region has the DNA TGCAGTGCTAGTTTAGCGGGAGGAAATGAGCAGTTCTTC. Amino acid sequence: CSASLAGGNEQFF.

This clonotype has just a few counts. The chain couples TRBV20-1 to TRBJ2-5, with 11 positions matching TRBD2. The CDR3 is made up of 17 amino acids. Germline V gene lookup returns CDR1 DFQATT and CDR2 SNEGSKA (reference sequence). V lost 1 base, J lost 2 bases, and 9 bases stayed unmatched. The CDR3 DNA sequence: TGCAGTGCTAGAGCTCATAGCGGGGGGGGGATACAAGAGACCCAGTACTTC. It translates to CSARAHSGGGIQETQYF.

The rearrangement links TRBV11-2 to TRBJ1-1; D perhaps matches TRBD1 (6 bases). The CDR3 spans 15 residues. V lost 4 bases, J lost 2 bases, and 14 bases lay in between. From germline, CDR1 is SGHAT and CDR2 FQNNGV. In DNA form, the CDR3 reads TGTGCCAGCAGCTGGACCCGGACAGACAACACTGAAGCTTTCTTT. Translation gives CASSWTRTDNTEAFF.

The rearrangement links TRBV5-1 to TRBJ1-5; D uncertain. The CDR3 contains 13 residues. The V gene's germline CDR1 is SGHRS and CDR2 YFSETQ. The V and J ends lost 0 bases and 5 bases respectively, with 6 bases between them. Here the CDR3 DNA reads TGCGCCAGCAGCTTGGTGCCCGATCAGCCCCAGCATTTT. This encodes CASSLVPDQPQHF.

The rearrangement links TRBV6-6 to TRBJ2-7; tentative D call: TRBD1 (6 bases). Between the trimmed V and J ends, which lost 6 bases and 9 bases, there was a span of 12 bases. The CDR3 sequence is 11 residues long. The germline gives CDR1 MNHNY, CDR2 SVGAGI (reference sequence). In DNA form, the CDR3 reads TGTGCCAGCAGATCGGGACACTTGCAGTACTTC. Protein product: CASRSGHLQYF.